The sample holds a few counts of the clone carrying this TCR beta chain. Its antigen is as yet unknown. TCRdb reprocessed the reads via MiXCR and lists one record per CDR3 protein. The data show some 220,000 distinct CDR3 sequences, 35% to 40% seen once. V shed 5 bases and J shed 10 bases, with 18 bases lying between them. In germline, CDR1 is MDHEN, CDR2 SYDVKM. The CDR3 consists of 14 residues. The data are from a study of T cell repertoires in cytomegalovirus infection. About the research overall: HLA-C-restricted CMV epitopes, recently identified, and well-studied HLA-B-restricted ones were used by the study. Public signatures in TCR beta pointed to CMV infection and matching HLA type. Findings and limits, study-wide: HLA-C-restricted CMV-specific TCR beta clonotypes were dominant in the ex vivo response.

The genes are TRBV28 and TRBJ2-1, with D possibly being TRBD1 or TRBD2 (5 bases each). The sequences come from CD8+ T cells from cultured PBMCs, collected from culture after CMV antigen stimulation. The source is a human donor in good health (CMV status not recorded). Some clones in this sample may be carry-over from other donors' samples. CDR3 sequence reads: CASSPPTGGKEQFF. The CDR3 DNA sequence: TGTGCCAGCAGTCCCCCCACAGGAGGAAAGGAGCAGTTCTTC.